The table lists the clone carrying this TCR beta chain with a count of one. Methods used by the authors: Cell counts per sample came from amplifying reference gene primers. Sequencing used immunoSEQ multiplex PCR; TCRdb keeps in-frame clones, though not all of them. V and J calls and clone size are given by that table; D and trimming were obtained from the DNA. The table shows approximately 180,000 clones, with around 85% occurring only once. The CDR3 totals 15 residues. J gave up 8 bases and V 5 bases, and 10 bases lay outside the gene matches. The germline V gene has CDR1 SGHTA and CDR2 FQGNSA. This specimen comes from a study of blood T cell repertoires in COVID-19. About the study: From the United States, Italy and Spain came samples of acute and convalescent COVID-19. PBMCs, B-cell-depleted T cells, or T cells provided the cDNA or gDNA that made up the material.

Input material: peripheral blood. The chain combines TRBV7-2 with TRBJ1-2; 11 nucleotides match TRBD1. The TCR was taken from a woman of 80 years or more with acute or convalescent COVID-19. In DNA form, the CDR3 reads TGTGCCAGCAGCATCGGACAGGGGGCGACGAGCGGCTACACCTTC. This translates into CASSIGQGATSGYTF. The variable domain in full, with the rest retrieved from reference TRBV7-2 and TRBJ1-2, is GAGVSQSPSNKVTEKGKDVELRCDPISGHTALYWYRQSLGQGLEFLIYFQGNSAPDKSGLPSDRFSAERTGGSVSTLTIQRTQQEDSAVYLCASSIGQGATSGYTFGSGTRLTVV.